The 28 T cell receptor beta chains below come from one sample, sequenced in a study of radiotherapy plus CTLA-4 blockade in lung cancer. The data were produced by immunoSEQ multiplex PCR, yet TCRdb's version contains in-frame clones alone and is incomplete. The repertoire holds around 91,000 clones, with 80% to 90% as singletons. Material: peripheral blood, obtained from a patient treated with radiotherapy plus ipilimumab. These TCRs come from a human donor with non-small cell lung cancer that progressed on radiotherapy plus ipilimumab.

The chain links TRBV30 to TRBJ2-1; D is perhaps TRBD1 or TRBD2 (5 bases each). Trimming took 5 bases from V and 1 from J, leaving 18 bases between them. Germline CDR1 reads GTSNPN; CDR2 reads SVGIG (reference sequence). This CDR3 has 16 residues. The CDR3 loop reads CAWEGLGTRSYNEQFF. CDR3 DNA: TGTGCCTGGGAGGGGCTCGGGACCCGGTCCTACAATGAGCAGTTCTTC. The complete variable domain, with remaining parts taken from reference TRBV30 and TRBJ2-1, reads SQTIHQWPATLVQPVGSPLSLECTVEGTSNPNLYWYRQAAGRGLQLLFYSVGIGQISSEVPQNLSASRPQDRQFILSSKKLLLSDSGFYLCAWEGLGTRSYNEQFFGPGTRLTVL.

This clone was detected only once. The chain joins TRBV5-1 to TRBJ2-7; 7 bases are a match to TRBD1. CDR1 and CDR2 (germline): SGHRS, YFSETQ. The CDR3 is 15 amino acids. The ends lost 0 bases at V and 5 bases at J; junction bases unmatched: 8. CDR3 DNA sequence: TGCGCCAGCAGCTTGGCCTATGGGACAGTTAACGAGCAGTACTTC. This sequence encodes CASSLAYGTVNEQYF. The complete variable domain, with remaining parts taken from reference TRBV5-1 and TRBJ2-7, reads KAGVTQTPRYLIKTRGQQVTLSCSPISGHRSVSWYQQTPGQGLQFLFEYFSETQRNKGNFPGRFSGRQFSNSRSEMNVSTLELGDSALYLCASSLAYGTVNEQYFGPGTRLTVT.

The rearrangement links TRBV19 to TRBJ1-1; a weak D match, TRBD1 (6 bases). CDR1 is LNHDA, CDR2 SQIVND, per germline (reference sequence). Trimming removed 5 bases from V and 1 base from J, with 8 bases in between. The CDR3 is 13 residues long. CDR3 protein: CASSQQGNTEAFF. CDR3 sequence (DNA): TGTGCCAGTAGTCAACAGGGGAACACTGAAGCTTTCTTT.

This clone has only one observation. The J gene is TRBJ2-7, the V gene TRBV6-1, with D hard to call. This CDR3 is built from 14 residues. Trimming removed 0 bases at V and 0 bases at J, with 6 bases between. Germline lookup yields CDR1 MNHNS and CDR2 SASEGT. CDR3 region: CASSEAWSSYEQYF. DNA of the CDR3: TGTGCCAGCAGTGAAGCTTGGAGCTCCTACGAGCAGTACTTC.

The CDR3, as DNA: TGTGCCAGCAGCCAAGATAACAGGGCCTCTTATGGCTACACCTTC. Translating it yields CASSQDNRASYGYTF. V usage is TRBV4-2 and J usage is TRBJ1-2, with D perhaps matching TRBD1 (6 bases). V shed 0 bases and J shed 5 bases, with 13 bases lying between them. Germline V gene lookup returns CDR1 LGHNA and CDR2 YNFKEQ. This CDR3 has 15 residues.

V usage is TRBV30 and J usage is TRBJ1-2; unclear D gene. This CDR3 is built from 13 residues. Germline assignment: CDR1 GTSNPN and CDR2 SVGIG (reference sequence). V lost 0 bases to trimming and J lost 4 bases, with 9 bases between them. CDR3 nucleotide sequence: TGTGCCTGGAGTGTAGCAGGACCCTATGGCTACACCTTC. Its translation is CAWSVAGPYGYTF.

CDR3 in amino acids: CAISLAGGTNEQFF. In DNA form, the CDR3 reads TGTGCCATCAGTCTAGCGGGAGGGACCAATGAGCAGTTCTTC. The chain uses TRBV10-3 and TRBJ2-1; 12 bases are a match to TRBD2. Germline CDR1 and CDR2: ENHRY and SYGVKD. The CDR3 runs to 14 residues. The V segment lost 5 bases and the J segment 6 bases; nucleotides outside the gene matches: 2.

This sequence joins TRBV7-9 and TRBJ2-3, with 9 bases identical to TRBD2. This CDR3 spans 14 amino acids. J gave up 3 bases and V 5 bases, and 3 bases lay outside the gene matches. Germline V gene data show CDR1 as SEHNR and CDR2 as FQNEAQ (reference sequence). In nucleotides, the CDR3 is TGTGCCAGCAGCCGACTAGCGGATACAGATACGCAGTATTTT. Translated: CASSRLADTDTQYF.

The chain links TRBV19 to TRBJ1-5; tentative D call: TRBD1 (5 bases). The ends were cut back, 6 bases at V and 5 bases at J, with 17 bases in the middle. The CDR3 runs 15 residues. Germline V CDR1 and CDR2: LNHDA, SQIVND (reference sequence). Here the CDR3 reads CASRMVGATDQPQHF. For the CDR3, the DNA is TGTGCCAGTAGAATGGTTGGGGCCACAGATCAGCCCCAGCATTTT.

The genes are TRBV27 and TRBJ2-7, with a possible D match to TRBD1 (6 bases). This CDR3 contains 14 residues. CDR1 and CDR2 from the germline V gene are MNHEY and SMNVEV (reference sequence). Trimming took off 5 bases at V and 6 bases at J, with 17 bases between the two ends. DNA of the CDR3: TGTGCCAGCAGTCCCGAACAGGGACCCACCGAGCAGTACTTC. Its translation is CASSPEQGPTEQYF.

The CDR3 DNA is TGTGCCAGCAGCTTAGGAGGGACTAGCGGGACCTCCTACGAGCAGTACTTC. The encoded protein is CASSLGGTSGTSYEQYF. V is TRBV11-2 and J is TRBJ2-7; 13 bases match TRBD2. With V trimmed by 1 base and J by 0 bases, 3 bases remained unmatched. This CDR3 is built from 17 residues. Germline CDR1 and CDR2: SGHAT and FQNNGV.

J is TRBJ2-1 and V is TRBV29-1; TRBD2 matches 9 bases. The V and J ends lost 3 bases and 1 base, in that order; junction bases with no gene match: 7. Per the germline V gene, CDR1 is SQVTM and CDR2 is ANQGSEA. This CDR3 is built from 16 residues. The DNA for the CDR3 is TGCAGCGTTGAGGGGGTGCTAGCGGGGTCCTACAATGAGCAGTTCTTC. Its protein is CSVEGVLAGSYNEQFF.

The chain uses TRBV7-6 and TRBJ2-2, with 14 bases identical to TRBD2. The CDR3 extends over 16 amino acids. V trimming: 5 bases; J trimming: 7 bases; junction bases outside the gene matches: 6. Germline assignment: CDR1 SGHVS and CDR2 FNYEAQ. Here the CDR3 DNA reads TGTGCCAGCAGCCCGGGACTAGCGGGAGTAGTCGGGGAGCTGTTTTTT. As protein: CASSPGLAGVVGELFF.

This chain uses TRBV19 with TRBJ1-1; D perhaps matches TRBD1 (5 bases). The CDR3 runs 12 residues. Germline V lookup: CDR1 LNHDA, CDR2 SQIVND (reference sequence). V gave up 6 bases and J gave up 6 bases, with 11 bases separating them. For the CDR3, the DNA is TGTGCCAGTAGCCTCCCGGGGCCTGAAGCTTTCTTT. It yields the protein CASSLPGPEAFF.

J is TRBJ2-2 and V is TRBV7-2; 10 bases line up with TRBD2. The CDR3 contains 16 residues. Trimming at V came to 5 bases and at J to 7 bases, leaving 10 bases not matched to a gene. In germline, CDR1 is SGHTA, CDR2 FQGNSA. This CDR3 reads CASSPLLAGKGGELFF. In DNA, the CDR3 is TGTGCCAGCAGCCCACTACTAGCGGGAAAGGGCGGGGAGCTGTTTTTT.

CDR3 sequence: CASLSGNGPDTQYF. CDR3 coding DNA: TGTGCCAGCCTTAGCGGGAACGGACCAGATACGCAGTATTTT. This chain connects TRBV7-6 to TRBJ2-3; the match to TRBD2 covers 8 bases. Trimming cost V 8 bases and J 4 bases; bases outside gene matches: 8. CDR1 and CDR2 from the germline V gene are SGHVS and FNYEAQ. The CDR3 extends over 14 amino acids.

The chain has TRBV9 and TRBJ2-1, with 13 bases aligning to TRBD2. This CDR3 has 15 residues. CDR1 is SGDLS and CDR2 is YYNGEE in the germline V gene. The V segment lost 0 bases and the J segment 8 bases; nucleotides outside the gene matches: 2. The CDR3 coding sequence is TGTGCCAGCAGCGTAGGGACTAGCGGGAGCTATGAGCAGTTCTTC. Amino acid sequence: CASSVGTSGSYEQFF.

J is TRBJ2-5 and V is TRBV6-1; 11 nucleotides match TRBD2. Per germline, CDR1 MNHNS and CDR2 SASEGT. CDR3 length: 14 amino acids. Losses at the gene ends were 5 bases for V and 4 bases for J; bases not matched to a gene: 3. CDR3 region: CASSTLAGAETQYF. CDR3 coding DNA: TGTGCCAGCAGTACACTAGCGGGAGCAGAGACCCAGTACTTC.

The sample holds one count of this clone. The genes are TRBV5-1 and TRBJ1-4, with D perhaps TRBD1 (5 bases). V was pared by 4 bases and J by 7 bases, with 20 bases between. Germline CDR1 reads SGHRS; CDR2 reads YFSETQ. The CDR3 is 16 residues long. CDR3 loop: CASSMDPMGGSEKLFF. The CDR3 DNA reads TGCGCCAGCAGCATGGACCCCATGGGGGGATCTGAAAAACTGTTTTTT.

The chain has TRBV7-8 and TRBJ1-4; 7 bases align to TRBD1. V was pared by 1 base and J by 8 bases, with 4 bases of the junction left unmatched. This CDR3 comprises 14 residues. Germline assignment: CDR1 SGHVS and CDR2 FQNEAQ. The CDR3 sequence: CASSLGQGGEKLFF. The CDR3 coding sequence is TGTGCCAGCAGCTTAGGACAGGGCGGCGAAAAACTGTTTTTT.

The chain is built from TRBV2 and TRBJ1-3; TRBD1 aligns across 7 bases. Germline V gene data show CDR1 as SNHLY and CDR2 as FYNNEI. The CDR3 covers 14 residues. With V trimmed by 6 bases and J by 8 bases, 10 bases remained unmatched. Here the CDR3 DNA reads TGTGCCAGCAGCTCAGGGGGGATGGTGTACACCATATATTTT. Protein: CASSSGGMVYTIYF.

The chain joins TRBV23-1 to TRBJ2-7, with D hard to call. TRBV23-1 is assigned to the ORF class and has an uncertain function. The CDR3 extends over 15 amino acids. With 7 bases removed from V and 0 bases from J, the gap between germline ends came to 16 bases. As DNA, the CDR3 is TGCGCCAGCATGCCCTCCGGCCCTCTCTCCTACGAGCAGTACTTC. It specifies CASMPSGPLSYEQYF.

This chain uses TRBV5-6 with TRBJ1-4; TRBD1 agrees at 9 bases. Trimming took 0 bases from V and 10 from J; bases not matched to a gene: 4. The CDR3 length is 14 residues. Germline loops: CDR1 SGHDT, CDR2 YYEEEE. The CDR3, as DNA: TGTGCCAGCAGCTTGGGACAGGGGGTGGTAAAACTGTTTTTT. Amino acids: CASSLGQGVVKLFF. The full variable domain, its missing parts supplied by reference TRBV5-6 and TRBJ1-4, is DAGVTQSPTHLIKTRGQQVTLRCSPKSGHDTVSWYQQALGQGPQFIFQYYEEEERQRGNFPDRFSGHQFPNYSSELNVNALLLGDSALYLCASSLGQGVVKLFFGSGTQLSVL.

The V and J genes are TRBV6-1 and TRBJ1-1; no definite D call. The length of the CDR3 is 12 residues. Germline V gene lookup returns CDR1 MNHNS and CDR2 SASEGT. Trimming took off 0 bases at V and 11 bases at J, with 10 bases between the two ends. The CDR3 DNA sequence: TGTGCCAGCAGTGAAGCTACCCGGAGCGCTTTCTTT. Its protein product is CASSEATRSAFF.

Comments on this clone: Distinct nucleotide sequences in the sample also encode this CDR3. The chain joins TRBV6-1 to TRBJ2-5, with TRBD1 matching over 8 bases. Germline trimming cut 6 bases from V and 4 bases from J; bases unmatched to any gene: 7. The CDR3 has 14 amino acids. Germline values: CDR1 MNHNS, CDR2 SASEGT. In DNA, the CDR3 is TGTGCCAGCAGCAAGGACAGGGTCTTAGAGACCCAGTACTTC. It translates to CASSKDRVLETQYF.

The CDR3 coding sequence is TGTGCCAGCAGCACGGGACTAGCATACGAGACCCAGTACTTC. Its translation is CASSTGLAYETQYF. The V and J genes are TRBV5-4 and TRBJ2-5; TRBD2 matches 9 bases. Unmatched junction bases numbered 6, after V lost 4 bases and J lost 5 bases. CDR1 is SGHNT, CDR2 YYREEE, per germline (reference sequence). CDR3 length: 14 residues. The full variable domain, completed using reference TRBV5-4 and TRBJ2-5, is ETGVTQSPTHLIKTRGQQVTLRCSSQSGHNTVSWYQQALGQGPQFIFQYYREEENGRGNFPPRFSGLQFPNYSSELNVNALELDDSALYLCASSTGLAYETQYFGPGTRLLVL.

This clone has a single count. CDR3 nucleotides: TGTGCCAGCAGCTCGACTAGTACGTTCGGAGATACGCAGTATTTT. Protein: CASSSTSTFGDTQYF. The chain recombines TRBV11-2 with TRBJ2-3; a possible D gene is TRBD2 (6 bases). This CDR3 has 15 residues. V lost 4 bases and J lost 5, with 16 bases in between. The V gene's germline CDR1 is SGHAT and CDR2 FQNNGV. The full variable domain, with the rest looked up from reference TRBV11-2 and TRBJ2-3, is EAGVAQSPRYKIIEKRQSVAFWCNPISGHATLYWYQQILGQGPKLLIQFQNNGVVDDSQLPKDRFSAERLKGVDSTLKIQPAKLEDSAVYLCASSSTSTFGDTQYFGPGTRLTVL.

The chain carries TRBV6-1 and TRBJ1-5; unclear D gene. The V end lost 6 bases, the J end lost 5 bases, and 11 bases lay between the germline ends. Germline loops: CDR1 MNHNS, CDR2 SASEGT. The CDR3 has 13 amino acids. CDR3 region: CASSETVDQPQHF. The CDR3 DNA reads TGTGCCAGCAGCGAGACTGTCGATCAGCCCCAGCATTTT.